Reported below is one T cell receptor beta chain. Its cognate antigen is unknown. The data were taken from a study of CD8 T cells in Susac syndrome. Blood CD8+ and CD4+ T cells underwent high-throughput TCR beta sequencing. The authors negatively isolated CD8+ and CD4+ T cells and FACS-enriched TEMRA cells. Whole-study results and caveats: The study admitted that it had a relatively small number of individuals in its TCR sequencing and HLA analysis.

The RNA input was roughly 0.45 to 1 ug, and it was reverse transcribed with random hexamers. Multiplex PCR with immunoSEQ amplified the TCR beta CDR3 across 54 Vbeta and 13 Jbeta. TCRdb used MiXCR to reprocess the immunoSEQ multiplex PCR reads, holding one entry per CDR3 protein. This table has about 140,000 distinct CDR3 sequences, approximately 96% appearing once. The clonotype originates from a human donor with multiple sclerosis. Material: CD4+ T cells from PBMCs.

The CDR3, as DNA: TGTGCCTGGCATACAAGAAGAAGGGGAAACACTGAAGCTTTCTTT. Amino acid sequence: CAWHTRRRGNTEAFF. The V call is TRBV30, the J call TRBJ1-1; TRBD1 might be the D (5 bases). Trimming cost V 5 bases and J 2 bases, with 18 bases left between them. This CDR3 contains 15 residues. CDR1 is GTSNPN, CDR2 SVGIG, per germline (reference sequence).